The sequence of this T cell receptor beta chain was determined in a study of identical twins. Study results and caveats: Findings came from cross-sectional statistics, without long-term follow-up of donors.

In this sample, this clonotype turned up a few times. What it binds is not known. With template switching, a universal primer site was added, and the cDNA carried unique molecular identifiers. TCRdb redid the calling of the 5' RACE reads with MiXCR, one entry per CDR3 protein. The sample carries around 250,000 distinct CDR3 sequences, around 6.5% recorded once. These same records also appear under a second study, on T cells expressing NK-cell markers. In that study: Eight donors were sequenced, seven testing HCMV-seropositive and one testing seronegative.

The receptor's source is a woman aged 18-35 years in good health. The sequenced sample was CD8+ T cells sorted from blood.

CDR3 DNA sequence: TGTGCCAGCAGCTCTACCGTCCGGCGGGGGGTGCCTAGCACAGATACGCAGTATTTT. The encoded protein is CASSSTVRRGVPSTDTQYF. This rearrangement joins TRBV11-1 to TRBJ2-3; 8 bases align to TRBD2. CDR3 length: 19 amino acids. V trimming: 4 bases; J trimming: 0 bases; junction bases outside the gene matches: 15. Per the germline V gene, CDR1 is SGHAT and CDR2 is FQDESV (reference sequence). The variable domain in full, completed from reference TRBV11-1 and TRBJ2-3, reads EAEVAQSPRYKITEKSQAVAFWCDPISGHATLYWYRQILGQGPELLVQFQDESVVDDSQLPKDRFSAERLKGVDSTLKIQPAELGDSAMYLCASSSTVRRGVPSTDTQYFGPGTRLTVL.